This entry concerns a single T cell receptor (beta chain). Its antigen remains unknown. This entry belongs to a study of T cell responses to AZD1222 COVID-19 vaccine. Study-wide findings and caveats: White British people made up most donors, females outnumbered males, and clonal diversity was possibly underestimated.

TCRdb's copy holds only in-frame clones and misses some; the assay was immunoSEQ multiplex PCR. Altogether 160,000 or so clones are present, about 92% being singletons, with the ten largest covering 4.4%. CDR3 size: 12 residues. The germline CDR1 and CDR2 sequences are MDHEN and SYDVKM. Trimming removed 3 bases at V and 3 bases at J, with 5 bases between. This sequence joins TRBV28 and TRBJ1-2; D gene ambiguous. The sequencing here drew on peripheral blood, taken on day 0 of MenACWY control vaccination. The source of this sequence is an adult in good health. CDR3 DNA sequence: TGTGCCAGCAGTTTGAGAGACTATGGCTACACCTTC. Translating gives CASSLRDYGYTF.